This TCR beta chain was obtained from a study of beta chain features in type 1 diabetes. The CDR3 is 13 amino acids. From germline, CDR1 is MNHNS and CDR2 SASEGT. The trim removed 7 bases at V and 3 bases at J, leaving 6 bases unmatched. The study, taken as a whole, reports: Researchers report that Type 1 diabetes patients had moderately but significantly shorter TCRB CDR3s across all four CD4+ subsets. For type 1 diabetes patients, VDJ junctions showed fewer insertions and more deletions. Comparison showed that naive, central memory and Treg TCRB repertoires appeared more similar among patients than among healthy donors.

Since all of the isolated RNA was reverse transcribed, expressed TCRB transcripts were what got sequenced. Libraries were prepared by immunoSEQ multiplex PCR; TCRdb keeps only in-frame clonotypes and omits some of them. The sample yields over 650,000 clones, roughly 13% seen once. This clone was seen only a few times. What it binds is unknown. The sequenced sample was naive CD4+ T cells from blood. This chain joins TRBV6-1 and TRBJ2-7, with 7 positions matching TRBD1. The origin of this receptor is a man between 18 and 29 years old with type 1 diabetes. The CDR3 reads CASNRDRDYEQYF. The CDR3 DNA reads TGTGCCAGCAACCGGGACAGAGACTACGAGCAGTACTTC.